The clone carrying this T cell receptor beta chain was observed many times. Unfractionated whole blood yielded total RNA. The data are from a study of human T cells and chemical hapten exposure. MiXCR was run by TCRdb on the 5' RACE reads, yielding one entry per CDR3 protein. The sample has roughly 120,000 distinct CDR3 sequences, 15% to 20% seen once. The sequence came from a human donor in good health.

The CDR3 region has the DNA TGTGCCAGCTCACTCGGACAGGGGGAAAGCACAGATACGCAGTATTTT. Translation gives CASSLGQGESTDTQYF. The V and J genes are TRBV18 and TRBJ2-3, with 10 bases fitting TRBD1. The CDR3 has 16 amino acids. V was pared by 4 bases and J by 0 bases, with 4 bases of the junction left unmatched. Germline values: CDR1 KGHSH, CDR2 LQKENI.